The 27 T cell receptor beta chains in this list originate from one sample, sequenced in a study of T cell responses to AZD1222 COVID-19 vaccine. The assay was immunoSEQ multiplex PCR, and TCRdb's table has in-frame clones only and misses some. The sample has about 85,000 clones, roughly 85% seen once. Sequenced material: peripheral blood, taken on day 0 of AZD1222 vaccination. These receptors were obtained from an adult in good health.

There are a few counts of this clone. V and J are TRBV28 and TRBJ2-3; 7 bases match TRBD1. V trimming: 5 bases; J trimming: 2 bases; junction bases outside the gene matches: 4. Germline V gene lookup returns CDR1 MDHEN and CDR2 SYDVKM. The CDR3 is 14 residues long. This CDR3 is CASSRGQATDTQYF. The CDR3 DNA reads TGTGCCAGCAGTCGAGGACAGGCCACAGATACGCAGTATTTT.

In this sample, this clone turned up once. The chain joins TRBV9 to TRBJ2-7, with a tentative D call TRBD2 (6 bases). The V gene's germline CDR1 is SGDLS and CDR2 YYNGEE. Trimming stripped 4 bases from V and 2 bases from J, with 16 bases between. The CDR3 extends over 15 amino acids. The CDR3: CASSPGALRTYEQYF. CDR3 nucleotides: TGTGCCAGCAGCCCGGGAGCTTTAAGGACCTACGAGCAGTACTTC.

The chain links TRBV28 to TRBJ2-2; the D is unclear. Germline CDR1 and CDR2: MDHEN and SYDVKM. The CDR3 contains 13 residues. Trimming left V 6 bases short and J 6 bases short, with 11 bases between. CDR3: CASRLWDPGELFF. The CDR3 DNA is TGTGCCAGCAGATTGTGGGATCCCGGGGAGCTGTTTTTT. Combining the CDR3 with reference TRBV28 and TRBJ2-2 gives the whole variable domain DVKVTQSSRYLVKRTGEKVFLECVQDMDHENMFWYRQDPGLGLRLIYFSYDVKMKEKGDIPEGYSVSREKKERFSLILESASTNQTSMYLCASRLWDPGELFFGEGSRLTVL.

The rearrangement links TRBV7-8 to TRBJ2-5; D might be TRBD1 (5 bases). The CDR3 is 13 amino acids. Germline CDR1 and CDR2: SGHVS and FQNEAQ. The germline V and J ends were trimmed by 5 bases and 5 bases, with 12 bases remaining between them. The CDR3 sequence: CASSLLGAETQYF. The CDR3 DNA reads TGTGCCAGCAGCCTCTTAGGGGCTGAGACCCAGTACTTC. The variable domain in full, completed from reference TRBV7-8 and TRBJ2-5, reads GAGVSQSPRYKVAKRGQDVALRCDPISGHVSLFWYQQALGQGPEFLTYFQNEAQLDKSGLPSDRFFAERPEGSVSTLKIQRTQQEDSAVYLCASSLLGAETQYFGPGTRLLVL.

The gene calls are TRBV28 and TRBJ1-5; D is undetermined. There are 16 residues in the CDR3. V shed 2 bases and J shed 0 bases, with 11 bases lying between them. Germline loops: CDR1 MDHEN, CDR2 SYDVKM. The CDR3 protein is CASSLRRFGSNQPQHF. Written as DNA, the CDR3 is TGTGCCAGCAGTTTACGGAGGTTCGGTAGCAATCAGCCCCAGCATTTT. Variable domain in full (rest from reference TRBV28 and TRBJ1-5): DVKVTQSSRYLVKRTGEKVFLECVQDMDHENMFWYRQDPGLGLRLIYFSYDVKMKEKGDIPEGYSVSREKKERFSLILESASTNQTSMYLCASSLRRFGSNQPQHFGDGTRLSIL.

The chain couples TRBV2 to TRBJ2-7; D remains unclear. V was cut by 3 bases and J by 2 bases, with 11 bases left in between. The CDR3 length is 14 residues. Germline V gives CDR1 SNHLY, CDR2 FYNNEI. In DNA form, the CDR3 reads TGTGCCAGCAGTGAGCAAGGGCAGACCTACGAGCAGTACTTC. Encoded protein: CASSEQGQTYEQYF.

The CDR3 DNA is TGTGCCAGCAGTAGCGGGACTGGATACACCTTC. Protein: CASSSGTGYTF. This chain connects TRBV12-3 or TRBV12-4 to TRBJ1-2; weak D call: TRBD1 (5 bases). This CDR3 has 11 residues. Deletions cut 5 bases from V and 11 bases from J, with 12 bases between.

The genes are TRBV28 and TRBJ2-7; D might be TRBD1 (6 bases). The germline V and J ends were trimmed by 6 bases and 5 bases, with 20 bases remaining between them. Germline lookup yields CDR1 MDHEN and CDR2 SYDVKM. This CDR3 region has 15 residues. CDR3 residues: CASSPPRGRGHEQYF. The CDR3 nucleotides are TGTGCCAGCAGCCCCCCGAGGGGGAGAGGACACGAGCAGTACTTC.

The V and J genes are TRBV11-2 and TRBJ1-4; D might be TRBD1 (5 bases). The germline V gene encodes CDR1 SGHAT and CDR2 FQNNGV. The CDR3 is 15 residues long. V dropped 7 bases and J dropped 0 bases, with 12 bases sitting between them. This CDR3 is CASTQTDATNEKLFF. CDR3 nucleotide sequence: TGTGCCAGCACCCAGACAGACGCAACTAATGAAAAACTGTTTTTT. Based on the CDR3 plus reference TRBV11-2 and TRBJ1-4, the full variable domain is EAGVAQSPRYKIIEKRQSVAFWCNPISGHATLYWYQQILGQGPKLLIQFQNNGVVDDSQLPKDRFSAERLKGVDSTLKIQPAKLEDSAVYLCASTQTDATNEKLFFGSGTQLSVL.

The CDR3 reads CASSVDPSGPYEQYF. CDR3 DNA: TGTGCCAGCAGCGTAGATCCGTCCGGCCCTTACGAGCAGTACTTC. The V call is TRBV9, the J call TRBJ2-7, with D unclear. Germline V CDR1 and CDR2: SGDLS, YYNGEE. The CDR3 consists of 15 residues. The germline V and J ends were trimmed by 0 bases and 4 bases, with 14 bases remaining between them.

This clone was seen once. The gene calls are TRBV3-1 (or the pseudogene TRBV3-2) and TRBJ2-7; D remains ambiguous. The V gene lost 1 base and the J gene lost 4 bases, with 14 bases spanning the gap. The germline V gene has CDR1 LGHDT and CDR2 YNNKEL (reference sequence). CDR3 length equals 15 residues. CDR3 in DNA: TGTGCCAGCAGCCAAGGGCTACCTGGGGAATACGAGCAGTACTTC. Encoded protein: CASSQGLPGEYEQYF.

The J gene is TRBJ2-6, the V gene TRBV10-1, with D uncertain. V was cut by 6 bases and J by 4 bases, with 7 bases left in between. CDR3 length: 13 amino acids. Germline lookup yields CDR1 WNHNN and CDR2 SYGVQD (reference sequence). CDR3 in amino acids: CASSGSGANVLTF. In DNA, the CDR3 is TGCGCCAGCAGCGGATCGGGGGCCAACGTCCTGACTTTC.

V usage is TRBV7-2 and J usage is TRBJ2-2; D remains unclear. The CDR3 is 15 amino acids. Trimming left V 1 base short and J 0 bases short, with 6 bases between. From germline, CDR1 is SGHTA and CDR2 FQGNSA. CDR3 nucleotide sequence: TGTGCCAGCAGCTTAGTTACGGCGAACACCGGGGAGCTGTTTTTT. As protein: CASSLVTANTGELFF.

The V and J genes are TRBV18 and TRBJ1-3, with D maybe TRBD1 (5 bases). CDR3 length: 16 residues. CDR1 and CDR2 from the germline V gene are KGHSH and LQKENI. Trimming removed 5 bases from V and 0 bases from J, with 14 bases in between. The CDR3 nucleotides read TGTGCCAGCTCAATTCAGGGCTCGAGCTCTGGAAACACCATATATTTT. Its protein product is CASSIQGSSSGNTIYF.

The chain combines TRBV20-1 with TRBJ2-4; 13 positions match TRBD2. Germline V gives CDR1 DFQATT, CDR2 SNEGSKA (reference sequence). The CDR3 loop spans 14 amino acids. The junction had 3 bases not matched to a gene; V was cut back by 3 bases and J by 7 bases. The CDR3 loop reads CSASGLAGVNIQYF. Written as DNA, the CDR3 is TGCAGTGCTAGTGGACTAGCGGGAGTTAACATTCAGTACTTC.

The chain carries TRBV7-3 and TRBJ2-1; the D gene is possibly TRBD1 (6 bases). CDR1 is SGHTA, CDR2 FQGTGA, per germline. The germline V and J ends were trimmed by 2 bases and 7 bases, with 12 bases remaining between them. The CDR3 is made up of 14 amino acids. The CDR3 nucleotides read TGTGCCAGCAGCTTAGGAGTTACAGGGAATGAGCAGTTCTTC. As protein: CASSLGVTGNEQFF.

The rearrangement joins TRBV19 to TRBJ2-2, with TRBD2 identical over 7 bases. Trimming took 7 bases from V and 6 from J; bases not matched to a gene: 14. The V gene's germline CDR1 is LNHDA and CDR2 SQIVND (reference sequence). This CDR3 comprises 16 residues. The CDR3 DNA sequence: TGTGCCAGTAAGGGTTTAGCGGGCCGCGGTCCCGGGGAGCTGTTTTTT. It codes for CASKGLAGRGPGELFF. The variable domain in full, completed from reference TRBV19 and TRBJ2-2, reads DGGITQSPKYLFRKEGQNVTLSCEQNLNHDAMYWYRQDPGQGLRLIYYSQIVNDFQKGDIAEGYSVSREKKESFPLTVTSAQKNPTAFYLCASKGLAGRGPGELFFGEGSRLTVL.

The chain is built from TRBV7-9 and TRBJ1-3; D unresolved. Germline CDR1 and CDR2: SEHNR and FQNEAQ (reference sequence). This CDR3 spans 16 amino acids. V lost 2 bases and J lost 0, with 11 bases in between. The CDR3 nucleotides are TGTGCCAGCAGCTTACTTCCAGGCAACTCTGGAAACACCATATATTTT. Encoded protein: CASSLLPGNSGNTIYF. Full variable domain (outside the CDR3, taken from reference TRBV7-9 and TRBJ1-3): DTGVSQNPRHKITKRGQNVTFRCDPISEHNRLYWYRQTLGQGPEFLTYFQNEAQLEKSRLLSDRFSAERPKGSFSTLEIQRTEQGDSAMYLCASSLLPGNSGNTIYFGEGSWLTVV.

The chain is built from TRBV3-1 (or the pseudogene TRBV3-2) and TRBJ2-1, with D unresolved. V lost 0 bases and J 5 bases, leaving 11 bases between the germline ends. This CDR3 has 15 residues. Looked up from germline, CDR1 is LGHDT and CDR2 is YNNKEL (reference sequence). The CDR3 DNA is TGTGCCAGCAGCCAAGAGGCTAGAGAAAACAATGAGCAGTTCTTC. Translated, it gives CASSQEARENNEQFF.

The chain combines TRBV11-2 with TRBJ1-5, with unresolved D. V was clipped by 0 bases and J by 0 bases, with 6 bases between them. The V gene's germline CDR1 is SGHAT and CDR2 FQNNGV. The CDR3 is 15 residues long. The CDR3 loop is CASSLDGHSNQPQHF. The CDR3 DNA reads TGTGCCAGCAGCTTAGACGGGCATAGCAATCAGCCCCAGCATTTT.

V and J are TRBV2 and TRBJ1-5; D is unresolved. Germline V gene sequence: CDR1 SNHLY, CDR2 FYNNEI. The CDR3 is made up of 14 amino acids. V was clipped by 1 base and J by 1 base, with 5 bases between them. The CDR3 nucleotides are TGTGCCAGCAGTGAAGTACACAGCAATCAGCCCCAGCATTTT. It translates to CASSEVHSNQPQHF.

The V gene is TRBV27, the J gene TRBJ2-3; 7 bases are a match to TRBD2. The ends lost 1 base at V and 0 bases at J; junction bases unmatched: 4. Germline values: CDR1 MNHEY, CDR2 SMNVEV (reference sequence). The CDR3 sequence is 16 residues long. CDR3 sequence reads: CASSLWFSGSTDTQYF. For the CDR3, the DNA is TGTGCCAGCAGTTTATGGTTTAGCGGGAGCACAGATACGCAGTATTTT.

The CDR3 spells CASRSQGNYGYTF. The CDR3 nucleotides are TGTGCCAGCAGGTCACAGGGGAACTATGGCTACACCTTC. This chain connects TRBV6-5 to TRBJ1-2; 7 bases align to TRBD1. Germline CDR1 and CDR2: MNHEY and SVGAGI. The CDR3 is made up of 13 amino acids. V shed 6 bases and J 2 bases; nucleotides not matched to a gene: 3.

This chain links TRBV5-8 with TRBJ1-5; D is unclear. Germline loops: CDR1 SGHTS, CDR2 YDEGEE. The germline V and J ends were trimmed by 4 bases and 5 bases, with 7 bases remaining between them. The CDR3 has 12 amino acids. This chain's CDR3 is CASSGYHQPQHF. In nucleotides, the CDR3 is TGTGCCAGCAGCGGGTACCATCAGCCCCAGCATTTT.

The chain joins TRBV7-9 to TRBJ2-2; 7 bases are a match to TRBD1. The germline gives CDR1 SEHNR, CDR2 FQNEAQ (reference sequence). CDR3 size: 16 residues. Trimming removed 2 bases from V and 6 bases from J; junction bases left unmatched: 9. As DNA, the CDR3 is TGTGCCAGCAGCTTACAACAGGGGATGGTGGCCGGGGAGCTGTTTTTT. Translated, it gives CASSLQQGMVAGELFF.

The V gene is TRBV11-2, the J gene TRBJ2-7; the D gene is possibly TRBD1 (6 bases). CDR1 and CDR2 (germline): SGHAT, FQNNGV. The CDR3 spans 15 residues. The V and J ends lost 2 bases and 4 bases respectively, with 15 bases between them. Written as DNA, the CDR3 is TGTGCCAGCAGCTTATTAACTGGACAGCGATACGAGCAGTACTTC. This sequence encodes CASSLLTGQRYEQYF.

The CDR3 region has the DNA TGTGCCAGCAGTGGGACAGGTACTAAAGAGACCCAGTACTTC. Residues: CASSGTGTKETQYF. The chain has TRBV25-1 and TRBJ2-5; TRBD1 matches at 7 bases. The V segment lost 4 bases and the J segment 3 bases; nucleotides outside the gene matches: 5. Germline CDR1 and CDR2: MGHDK and SYGVNS. The CDR3 is made up of 14 amino acids.